The 10 T cell receptor beta chains in this list originate from one sample, sequenced in a study of regulatory T cells in long-lasting Graves disease. Stated time point: newly diagnosed GD, antithyroid drugs for less than 3 months. Isolated PBMC RNA provided the starting material for the TCR library. CDR3 regions were amplified by Arm-PCR using iRepertoire HTBI primers to build TCR beta libraries. TCRdb recomputed calls from the multiplex PCR reads with MiXCR, one row per CDR3 protein. Among hundreds of thousands of distinct CDR3 sequences, over 15% were seen once, and the ten largest hold just under 30%. The data were also submitted as part of a second study, on T cells in Graves' hyperthyroidism and ophthalmopathy.

Sequenced here: peripheral blood mononuclear cells (PBMCs), sampled at new diagnosis, from a patient treated with antithyroid drugs. All receptors come from a man aged 35 to 55 with Graves disease.

This clonotype was detected a few times. This chain links TRBV12-5 with TRBJ2-1; 12 nucleotides align to TRBD2. V dropped 5 bases and J dropped 10; count of bases not matched to a gene: 6. The CDR3 contains 14 residues. In germline, CDR1 is LGHNT, CDR2 FRNRAP. CDR3 sequence: CASGRLAGVLEQFF. The CDR3 coding sequence is TGTGCTAGTGGTCGACTAGCGGGGGTTCTCGAGCAGTTCTTC.

There are many counts of this clonotype. The chain employs TRBV18 and TRBJ2-2; D might be TRBD1 (6 bases). CDR1 and CDR2 from the germline V gene are KGHSH and LQKENI. The CDR3 contains 14 residues. V was cut by 8 bases and J by 4 bases, with 14 bases left in between. DNA of the CDR3: TGTGCCAGCCGACAAACAGGGTTCACCGGGGAGCTGTTTTTT. This sequence encodes CASRQTGFTGELFF.

This clonotype has at least ten counts. This chain connects TRBV28 to TRBJ1-1; 9 bases map to TRBD1. The V gene end was trimmed by 11 bases and the J gene end by 7 bases; junction bases not matched to a gene: 17. Looked up from germline, CDR1 is MDHEN and CDR2 is SYDVKM. The CDR3 consists of 15 residues. The CDR3 protein is CALGPKQGARGEAFF. The CDR3 nucleotides read TGTGCCCTGGGGCCCAAACAGGGGGCGCGAGGTGAAGCTTTCTTT.

In this sample, this clonotype turned up many times. This chain connects TRBV2 to TRBJ1-1; TRBD1 matches 8 bases. This CDR3 spans 14 amino acids. CDR1 is SNHLY and CDR2 is FYNNEI in the germline V gene. V dropped 6 bases and J dropped 4; count of bases not matched to a gene: 7. CDR3 residues: CASSLDRGATEAFF. CDR3 nucleotides: TGTGCCAGCAGCCTAGACAGGGGCGCCACTGAAGCTTTCTTT. Drawing the rest from reference TRBV2 and TRBJ1-1, the complete variable domain is EPEVTQTPSHQVTQMGQEVILRCVPISNHLYFYWYRQILGQKVEFLVSFYNNEISEKSEIFDDQFSVERPDGSNFTLKIRSTKLEDSAMYFCASSLDRGATEAFFGQGTRLTVV.

Concerning this clonotype: A read error may explain this, as a much larger clone is one base away. The rearrangement joins TRBV28 to TRBJ1-5; possibly TRBD1 for D (5 bases). Germline loops: CDR1 MDHEN, CDR2 SYDVKM. This CDR3 has 15 amino acids. V dropped 2 bases and J dropped 1 base, with 9 bases sitting between them. In DNA form, the CDR3 reads TGTGCCAGCAGTTTAATGGCAGGGAGCAATCAGCCCCAGCATTTT. This gives the protein CASSLMAGSNQPQHF.

This clonotype was counted at least ten times. The chain recombines TRBV7-9 with TRBJ2-1, with D uncertain. Germline CDR1 and CDR2: SEHNR and FQNEAQ (reference sequence). The V end lost 0 bases, the J end lost 4 bases, and 10 bases lay between the germline ends. The CDR3 spans 15 residues. The CDR3 here is CASSLAHRVYNEQFF. As DNA, the CDR3 is TGTGCCAGCAGCTTAGCGCACAGAGTATACAATGAGCAGTTCTTC.

This clonotype was counted many times. V usage is TRBV24-1 and J usage is TRBJ2-3; perhaps D is TRBD1 or TRBD2 (6 bases each). The CDR3 is made up of 15 amino acids. Germline V CDR1 and CDR2: KGHDR, SFDVKD. V lost 4 bases, J lost 2 bases, and 12 bases lay in between. The CDR3 nucleotides read TGTGCCACCAGTGACGATCGGGGGCCCACAGATACGCAGTATTTT. It is translated as CATSDDRGPTDTQYF.

This chain links TRBV27 with TRBJ2-5; 8 positions agree with TRBD1. CDR1 and CDR2 (germline): MNHEY, SMNVEV (reference sequence). CDR3 size: 13 residues. J lost 5 bases, V lost 10 bases, and 9 bases had no gene match. The CDR3 loop reads CATRDRFLETQYF. The CDR3 DNA reads as TGTGCCACCAGGGACAGGTTTTTGGAGACCCAGTACTTC.

This clonotype has a handful of counts. The chain links TRBV10-3 to TRBJ2-2; D is possibly TRBD1 or TRBD2 (5 bases each). The V end lost 2 bases, the J end lost 4 bases, and 11 bases lay between the germline ends. The CDR3 is 15 residues long. Per the germline V gene, CDR1 is ENHRY and CDR2 is SYGVKD. The chain's CDR3 is CAISERGSPTGELFF. In DNA, the CDR3 is TGTGCCATCAGTGAGCGGGGCAGCCCCACCGGGGAGCTGTTTTTT.

This clonotype appeared many times. The J gene is TRBJ2-7, the V gene TRBV5-5; perhaps D is TRBD1 or TRBD2 (6 bases each). The germline gives CDR1 SGHKS, CDR2 YYEKEE (reference sequence). This CDR3 contains 15 residues. V gave up 5 bases and J gave up 5 bases, with 20 bases separating them. The CDR3 bases are TGTGCCAGCAGAAAGGGGGGAGGTCTCTTCCACGAGCAGTACTTC. Translation: CASRKGGGLFHEQYF.